This T cell receptor beta chain was retrieved from a study of human versus mouse CDR3 diversity and MHC coevolution listed by TCRdb under 2017. Background on the whole study: The immunoSEQ assay was reported to detect one in 200,000 T cells and to minimize amplification bias from multiplex PCR. Three healthy volunteer blood donors were included in the human cohort, with one aged 30 to 40, one aged 40 to 49 and one aged 60 to 69 at collection. Human naive CD4 T cell repertoires served as a reference for TCR selection on multiple MHC II alleles, compared against human-TCR-locus transgenic mice with single MHC II. Across mouse and human samples, the number of valid reads per sample ranged from roughly 5.5 x 10^6 to 1.7 x 10^7. The paper's findings and limits, for the study overall: Because human T cells were selected on several MHC II alleles, repertoire diversity was not considered directly comparable between humans and mice. On average, humans had more CDR3 deletions and insertions than mice, indicating greater exonuclease and TdT activity. iCHAO1 estimates gave humans the largest TCR beta repertoire, some 1.5 million clonotypes, attributed likely to selection by multiple MHC II molecules. Among all compared groups, two of the three human donors had the lowest clonal inequality scores.

The junction shows trimming of 1 base on V and 5 bases on J, and the gene matches do not reach 7 bases of it. From the cysteine through the phenylalanine, the CDR3 covers 16 amino acids. The read is trimmed to its CDR3 DNA, 48 bases read in frame from base 1. CDR1 and CDR2 are drawn from the germline V gene (reference sequence): LNHNV, YYDKDF. Points on this clone: What antigen it recognizes has not been identified. No much larger clone exists at a distance of one base, and base qualities are not known.

The QIAGEN blood and tissue kit was used to extract genomic DNA from the sorted cells, and that DNA was then quantified on a NanoDrop 1000. Using multiplex PCR of genomic DNA, the immunoSEQ platform deep sequenced and quantified the TCR alpha and beta chains. In the original analysis: Annotation of the TCR sequences relied on IMGT gene and region definitions. Out-of-frame rearrangements were taken as a proxy for the preselection repertoire and were compared with in-frame clonotypes. The iCHAO1 estimator provided with the immunoSEQ platform was used to estimate repertoire size. A Gini index, which is based on the Lorenz curve, was applied to in-frame amino acid clonotypes to measure clonal inequality. The intersect function of the R package tcR was used to count shared clonotypes, and the Jaccard index was used to score similarity. Principal component analysis of V, J and V-J usage frequencies was run with the R prcomp function without normalization. This immuneACCESS table, as held by TCRdb, lists in-frame sequences with V and J called but not all clones. Of the missing ones, under half trace to an unresolved V gene in checked studies; the others have no known cause. D and trimming were read from the DNA, whereas the V and J calls and clone size are those reported in that table. The sample has just under 60,000 clones on record, roughly 94% of them singletons. The ten largest clones represent approximately 19% of the sample.

Fluorescence-activated cell sorting was used to isolate naive CD4 T cells, defined as CD45RO-negative and CD62L-positive, from PBMCs. Each donor gave approximately 50 ml of fresh peripheral blood, from which PBMCs were isolated by Ficoll density centrifugation. Cell sorting was carried out on a FACSAria III instrument, and a purity above 95% was achieved for all samples. Input material: naive CD4+ T cells from blood. The cell subset or site label of this sample denotes: CD45RO-negative CD62L-positive naive CD4 T cells. The receptor comes from a person aged 60 to 70 in good health. Recombination joined TRBV15 with TRBJ2-2; TRBD1 agrees with 7 junctional bases. The sequenced DNA is TGTGCCACCAGCAGAGCCGGCGACAGGGCGACCGGGGAGCTGTTTTTT. This encodes CATSRAGDRATGELFF.